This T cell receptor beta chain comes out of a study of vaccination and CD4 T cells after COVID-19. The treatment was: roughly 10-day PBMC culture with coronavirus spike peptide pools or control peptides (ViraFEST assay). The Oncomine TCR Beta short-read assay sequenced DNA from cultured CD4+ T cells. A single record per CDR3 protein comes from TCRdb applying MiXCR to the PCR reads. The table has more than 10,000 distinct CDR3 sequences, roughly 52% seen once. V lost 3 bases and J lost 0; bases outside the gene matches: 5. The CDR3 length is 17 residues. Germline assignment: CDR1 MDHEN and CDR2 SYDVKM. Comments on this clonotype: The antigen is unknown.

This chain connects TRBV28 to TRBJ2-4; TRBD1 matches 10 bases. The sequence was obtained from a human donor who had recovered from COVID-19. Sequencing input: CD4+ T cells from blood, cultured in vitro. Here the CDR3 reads CASSLGQGILAKNIQYF. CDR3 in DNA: TGTGCCAGCAGTTTGGGACAGGGGATTTTAGCCAAAAACATTCAGTACTTC.